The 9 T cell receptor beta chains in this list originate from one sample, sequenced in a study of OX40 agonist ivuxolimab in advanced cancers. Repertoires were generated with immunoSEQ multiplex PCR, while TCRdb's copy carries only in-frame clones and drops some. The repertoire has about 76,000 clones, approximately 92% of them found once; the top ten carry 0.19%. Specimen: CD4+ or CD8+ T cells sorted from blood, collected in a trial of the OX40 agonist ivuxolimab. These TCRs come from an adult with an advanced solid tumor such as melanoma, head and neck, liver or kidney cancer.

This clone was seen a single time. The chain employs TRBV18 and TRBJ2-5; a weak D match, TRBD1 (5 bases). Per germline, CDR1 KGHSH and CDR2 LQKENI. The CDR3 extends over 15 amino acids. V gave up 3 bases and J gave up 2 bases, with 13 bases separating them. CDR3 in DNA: TGTGCCAGCTCACCCCAACAGGAGTCTCAAGAGACCCAGTACTTC. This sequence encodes CASSPQQESQETQYF.

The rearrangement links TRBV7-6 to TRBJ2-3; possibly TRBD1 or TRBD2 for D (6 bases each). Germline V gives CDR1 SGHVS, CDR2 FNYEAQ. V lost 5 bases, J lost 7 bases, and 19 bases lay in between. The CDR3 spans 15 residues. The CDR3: CASSPTPGGSHTQYF. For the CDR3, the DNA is TGTGCCAGCAGCCCAACCCCCGGGGGCAGTCATACGCAGTATTTT.

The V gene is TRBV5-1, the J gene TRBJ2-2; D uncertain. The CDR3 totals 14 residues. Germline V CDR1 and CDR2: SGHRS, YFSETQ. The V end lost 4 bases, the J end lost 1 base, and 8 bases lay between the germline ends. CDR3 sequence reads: CASSRIGNTGELFF. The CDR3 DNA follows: TGCGCCAGCAGCCGCATAGGGAACACCGGGGAGCTGTTTTTT.

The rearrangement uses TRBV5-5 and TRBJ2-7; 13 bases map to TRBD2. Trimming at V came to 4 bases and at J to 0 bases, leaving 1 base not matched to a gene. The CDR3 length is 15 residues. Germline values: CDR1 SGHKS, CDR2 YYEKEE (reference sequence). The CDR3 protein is CASSRTSGSSYEQYF. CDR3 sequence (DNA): TGTGCCAGCAGCCGGACTAGCGGGAGCTCCTACGAGCAGTACTTC.

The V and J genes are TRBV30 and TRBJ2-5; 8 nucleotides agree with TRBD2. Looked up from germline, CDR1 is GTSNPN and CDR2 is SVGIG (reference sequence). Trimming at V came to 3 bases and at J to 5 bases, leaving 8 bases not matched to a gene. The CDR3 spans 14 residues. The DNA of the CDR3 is TGTGCCTGGAGACCTGAGGGCGGGAGGGAGACCCAGTACTTC. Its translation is CAWRPEGGRETQYF.

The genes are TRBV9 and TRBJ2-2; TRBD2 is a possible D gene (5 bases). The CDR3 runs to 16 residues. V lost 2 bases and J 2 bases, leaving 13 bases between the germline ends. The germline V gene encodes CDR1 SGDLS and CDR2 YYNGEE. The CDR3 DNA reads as TGTGCCAGCAGCGTTAGCGCACAAATAAACACCGGGGAGCTGTTTTTT. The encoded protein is CASSVSAQINTGELFF.

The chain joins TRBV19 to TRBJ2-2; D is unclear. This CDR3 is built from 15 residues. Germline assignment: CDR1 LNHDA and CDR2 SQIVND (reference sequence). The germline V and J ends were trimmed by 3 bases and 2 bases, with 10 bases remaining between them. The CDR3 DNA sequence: TGTGCCAGTAGTATTACCAATACAAACACCGGGGAGCTGTTTTTT. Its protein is CASSITNTNTGELFF.

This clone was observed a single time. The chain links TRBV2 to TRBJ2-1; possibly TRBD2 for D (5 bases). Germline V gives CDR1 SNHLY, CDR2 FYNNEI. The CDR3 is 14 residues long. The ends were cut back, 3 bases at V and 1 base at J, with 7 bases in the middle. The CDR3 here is CASSDQRSYNEQFF. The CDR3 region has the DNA TGTGCCAGCAGTGATCAGCGGTCCTACAATGAGCAGTTCTTC.

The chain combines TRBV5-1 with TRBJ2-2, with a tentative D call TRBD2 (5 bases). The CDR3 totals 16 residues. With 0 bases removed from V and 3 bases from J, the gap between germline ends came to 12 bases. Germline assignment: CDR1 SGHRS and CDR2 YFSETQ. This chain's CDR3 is CASSLGGALHTGELFF. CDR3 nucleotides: TGCGCCAGCAGCTTGGGGGGAGCACTACACACCGGGGAGCTGTTTTTT.